The 12 T cell receptor beta chains below were found in one sample sequenced in a study of blood T cell repertoires in COVID-19 (TCRdb year 2020). The method behind the library was the immunoSEQ multiplex PCR assay. Sourced from immuneACCESS, this table was stored by TCRdb with only in-frame sequences that have V and J called. A share of the clones is absent; for the studies checked, an unresolved V gene accounts for under half, and the remainder has no known explanation. This sample lists just under 40,000 clones; more than 65% were detected once. Approximately 20% of the sample is in the top ten clones. The sequencing input was peripheral blood. These receptors came from an older man with acute or convalescent COVID-19.

This clone was observed a few times. V and J are TRBV9 and TRBJ2-1; D might be TRBD1 (5 bases). Trimming left V 4 bases short and J 2 bases short, with 13 bases between. Germline V gene sequence: CDR1 SGDLS, CDR2 YYNGEE. The CDR3 totals 15 residues. The CDR3 protein is CASSTGQGTYNEQFF. CDR3 bases: TGTGCCAGCAGCACTGGACAAGGCACCTACAATGAGCAGTTCTTC.

The DNA of the CDR3 is TGTGCCAGCAGCGTAGTGACGGGAGGGGTGTACAATGAGCAGTTCTTC. This encodes CASSVVTGGVYNEQFF. V is TRBV9 and J is TRBJ2-1; TRBD2 matches at 8 bases. Trimming took 0 bases from V and 4 from J; bases not matched to a gene: 6. CDR1 SGDLS and CDR2 YYNGEE come from the germline V gene. The CDR3 spans 16 residues.

The V call is TRBV29-1, the J call TRBJ2-7; D is perhaps TRBD1 (6 bases). Trimming cost V 4 bases and J 3 bases, with 7 bases left between them. CDR1 is SQVTM, CDR2 ANQGSEA, per germline. This CDR3 is built from 11 residues. The CDR3 sequence: CSVGGGYEQYF. The DNA of the CDR3 is TGCAGCGTTGGAGGGGGCTACGAGCAGTACTTC.

The rearrangement joins TRBV19 to TRBJ1-1; 7 bases match TRBD1. Losses at the gene ends were 8 bases for V and 6 bases for J; bases not matched to a gene: 12. Germline CDR1 is LNHDA and CDR2 is SQIVND (reference sequence). CDR3 length: 14 amino acids. The CDR3 region is CASFYTGEGPEAFF. For the CDR3, the DNA is TGTGCCAGTTTCTATACAGGGGAAGGGCCTGAAGCTTTCTTT.

This clone occurred once. The sample has other DNA sequences that encode this CDR3 too. The J gene is TRBJ2-1, the V gene TRBV5-1, with D possibly matching TRBD2 (5 bases). Trimming took off 0 bases at V and 0 bases at J, with 10 bases between the two ends. Germline lookup yields CDR1 SGHRS and CDR2 YFSETQ. The CDR3 sequence is 16 residues long. The CDR3 loop reads CASSLAEGSSYNEQFF. The CDR3 DNA is TGCGCCAGCAGCTTGGCCGAAGGGAGCTCCTACAATGAGCAGTTCTTC. Combining the CDR3 with reference TRBV5-1 and TRBJ2-1 gives the whole variable domain KAGVTQTPRYLIKTRGQQVTLSCSPISGHRSVSWYQQTPGQGLQFLFEYFSETQRNKGNFPGRFSGRQFSNSRSEMNVSTLELGDSALYLCASSLAEGSSYNEQFFGPGTRLTVL.

V and J are TRBV7-2 and TRBJ2-7, with D perhaps TRBD1 (5 bases). V was trimmed by 4 bases and J by 2 bases, leaving 12 bases between them. The V gene's germline CDR1 is SGHTA and CDR2 FQGNSA. There are 14 residues in the CDR3. Here the CDR3 reads CASSSTGGPYEQYF. The CDR3 DNA follows: TGTGCCAGCAGCTCAACAGGTGGCCCCTACGAGCAGTACTTC.

This rearrangement joins TRBV27 to TRBJ2-3, with TRBD2 as a possible D gene (7 bases). The CDR3 consists of 17 residues. Trimming left V 6 bases short and J 1 base short, with 20 bases between. CDR1 is MNHEY, CDR2 SMNVEV, per germline (reference sequence). The CDR3 DNA is TGTGCCAGCAGCCGGGTGGGGGGGCGGAGCCGCACAGATACGCAGTATTTT. This encodes CASSRVGGRSRTDTQYF.

This chain uses TRBV5-4 with TRBJ2-1; 7 bases align to TRBD2. Germline V gives CDR1 SGHNT, CDR2 YYREEE (reference sequence). V lost 1 base and J lost 4; bases outside the gene matches: 5. The CDR3 sequence is 15 residues long. The CDR3 region has the DNA TGTGCCAGCAGCTTGACCAGCGGGGCTTACAATGAGCAGTTCTTC. As protein: CASSLTSGAYNEQFF.

V and J are TRBV25-1 and TRBJ2-1; possibly TRBD2 for D (5 bases). CDR3 length: 13 amino acids. Germline V gene data show CDR1 as MGHDK and CDR2 as SYGVNS. V was pared by 5 bases and J by 7 bases, with 12 bases between. The CDR3 loop is CASSFGGRNEQFF. The CDR3 nucleotides read TGTGCCAGCAGTTTCGGAGGTAGGAATGAGCAGTTCTTC.

The chain joins TRBV18 to TRBJ1-6; D is perhaps TRBD1 (5 bases). CDR3 size: 15 residues. CDR1 and CDR2 from the germline V gene are KGHSH and LQKENI. V dropped 0 bases and J dropped 10 bases, with 13 bases sitting between them. DNA for the CDR3: TGTGCCAGCTCACCACCGGGCCAGGGCGGCTCACCCCTCCACTTT. Translation: CASSPPGQGGSPLHF.

The chain uses TRBV4-1 and TRBJ2-2; D gene uncertain. V gave up 4 bases and J gave up 3 bases, with 6 bases separating them. CDR1 is MGHRA, CDR2 YSYEKL, per germline. The CDR3 is 13 amino acids. The CDR3 nucleotides read TGCGCCAGCAGCCCCCTTGACACCGGGGAGCTGTTTTTT. Translation gives CASSPLDTGELFF.

This clone was seen a single time. V usage is TRBV10-3 and J usage is TRBJ1-5, with TRBD1 identical over 12 bases. There are 13 residues in the CDR3. Germline-derived CDR1 and CDR2 are ENHRY and SYGVKD. The V segment lost 9 bases and the J segment 8 bases; nucleotides outside the gene matches: 5. The CDR3 is CAIRDRGQEPQHF. DNA for the CDR3: TGTGCCATACGGGACAGGGGGCAAGAGCCCCAGCATTTT.